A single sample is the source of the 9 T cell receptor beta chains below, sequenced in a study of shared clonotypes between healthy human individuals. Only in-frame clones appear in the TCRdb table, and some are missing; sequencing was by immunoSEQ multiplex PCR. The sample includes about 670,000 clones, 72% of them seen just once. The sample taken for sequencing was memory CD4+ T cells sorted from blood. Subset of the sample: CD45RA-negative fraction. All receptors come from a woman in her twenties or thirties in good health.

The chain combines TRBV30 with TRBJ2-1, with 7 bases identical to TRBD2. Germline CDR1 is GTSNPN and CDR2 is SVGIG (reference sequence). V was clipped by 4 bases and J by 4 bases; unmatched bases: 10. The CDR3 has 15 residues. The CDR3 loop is CAWTPRASGYNEQFF. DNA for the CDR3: TGTGCCTGGACCCCACGGGCTAGCGGTTACAATGAGCAGTTCTTC.

DNA of the CDR3: TGTGCCAGCTCACCACGCGGACCGACCAGTTATAGCAATCAGCCCCAGCATTTT. Its translation is CASSPRGPTSYSNQPQHF. The chain has TRBV18 and TRBJ1-5; D remains ambiguous. Trimming left V 1 base short and J 0 bases short, with 16 bases between. The CDR3 is 18 amino acids. Germline V gives CDR1 KGHSH, CDR2 LQKENI.

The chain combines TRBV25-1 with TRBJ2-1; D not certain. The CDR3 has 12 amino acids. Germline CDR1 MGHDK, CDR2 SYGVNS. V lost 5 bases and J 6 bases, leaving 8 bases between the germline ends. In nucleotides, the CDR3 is TGTGCCAGCAGTCGACTTAGCAATGAGCAGTTCTTC. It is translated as CASSRLSNEQFF. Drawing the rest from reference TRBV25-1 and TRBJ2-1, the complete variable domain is EADIYQTPRYLVIGTGKKITLECSQTMGHDKMYWYQQDPGMELHLIHYSYGVNSTEKGDLSSESTVSRIRTEHFPLTLESARPSHTSQYLCASSRLSNEQFFGPGTRLTVL.

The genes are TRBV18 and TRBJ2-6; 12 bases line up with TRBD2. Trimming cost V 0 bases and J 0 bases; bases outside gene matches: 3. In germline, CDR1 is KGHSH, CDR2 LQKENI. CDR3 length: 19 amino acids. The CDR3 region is CASSPPGLAGFSGANVLTF. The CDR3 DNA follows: TGTGCCAGCTCACCACCAGGACTAGCGGGATTCTCTGGGGCCAACGTCCTGACTTTC. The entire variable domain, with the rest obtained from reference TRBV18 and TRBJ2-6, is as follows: NAGVMQNPRHLVRRRGQEARLRCSPMKGHSHVYWYRQLPEEGLKFMVYLQKENIIDESGMPKERFSAEFPKEGPSILRIQQVVRGDSAAYFCASSPPGLAGFSGANVLTFGAGSRLTVL.

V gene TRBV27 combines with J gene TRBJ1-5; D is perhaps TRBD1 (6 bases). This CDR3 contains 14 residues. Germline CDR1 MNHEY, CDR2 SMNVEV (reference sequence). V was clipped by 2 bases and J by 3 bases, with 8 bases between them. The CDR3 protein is CASSLRGYNQPQHF. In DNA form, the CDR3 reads TGTGCCAGCAGTTTAAGGGGGTACAATCAGCCCCAGCATTTT.

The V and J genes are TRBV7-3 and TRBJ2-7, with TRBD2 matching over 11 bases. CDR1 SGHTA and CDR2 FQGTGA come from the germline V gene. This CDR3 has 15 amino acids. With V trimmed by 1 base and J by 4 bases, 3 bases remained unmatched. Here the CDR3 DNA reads TGTGCCAGCAGCTTAATTCCTAGCGGGAGGTACGAGCAGTACTTC. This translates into CASSLIPSGRYEQYF.

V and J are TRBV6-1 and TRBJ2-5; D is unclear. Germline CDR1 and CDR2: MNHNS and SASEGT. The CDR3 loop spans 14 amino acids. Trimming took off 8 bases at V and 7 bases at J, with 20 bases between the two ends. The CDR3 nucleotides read TGTGCCAGCTCTTCGTATGATCAGAGAGGGACCCAGTACTTC. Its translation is CASSSYDQRGTQYF.

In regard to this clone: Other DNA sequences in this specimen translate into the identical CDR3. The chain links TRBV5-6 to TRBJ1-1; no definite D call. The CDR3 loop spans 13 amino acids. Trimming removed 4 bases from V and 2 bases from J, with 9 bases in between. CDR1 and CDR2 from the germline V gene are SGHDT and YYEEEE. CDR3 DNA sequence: TGTGCCAGCAGCCTGAAGCGTAACACTGAAGCTTTCTTT. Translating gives CASSLKRNTEAFF.

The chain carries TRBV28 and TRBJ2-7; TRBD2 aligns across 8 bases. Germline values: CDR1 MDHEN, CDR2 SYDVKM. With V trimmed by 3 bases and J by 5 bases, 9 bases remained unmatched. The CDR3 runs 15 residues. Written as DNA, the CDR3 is TGTGCCAGCAGTTTCGGACTAGCCCCGCCTGACGAGCAGTACTTC. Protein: CASSFGLAPPDEQYF.